What follows is one T cell receptor beta chain and its context. The data derive from a study of blood T cell repertoires in COVID-19. Assay used: immunoSEQ multiplex PCR; TCRdb lists only in-frame clones, some missing. Among 250,000 to 300,000 clones listed, about nine tenths were seen once. CDR3 size: 14 residues. Germline-derived CDR1 and CDR2 are LNHDA and SQIVND (reference sequence). V lost 5 bases and J lost 3, with 13 bases in between. Sequenced sample: peripheral blood. This clonotype was sampled from a woman in her twenties or thirties with COVID-19, enrolled during active disease. The chain combines TRBV19 with TRBJ1-1; perhaps TRBD1 as D (5 bases). This CDR3 reads CASSPQARDTEAFF. In DNA form, the CDR3 reads TGTGCCAGTAGTCCCCAGGCCAGGGACACTGAAGCTTTCTTT.